These 23 T cell receptor beta chains originate from one sample sequenced in a study of CD8 T cells in ankylosing spondylitis. TCRdb re-called the 5' RACE reads with MiXCR, one entry per CDR3 protein. The table has about 130,000 distinct CDR3 sequences, roughly a tenth seen once. Sequencing was carried out using blood, either unsorted or a sorted T cell fraction (not recorded which). The receptor set was obtained from a male donor with ankylosing spondylitis or in good health (not recorded which).

V usage is TRBV12-3 or TRBV12-4 and J usage is TRBJ2-2; 14 positions agree with TRBD2. With 6 bases clipped from V and 8 bases from J, the junction kept 11 bases outside the gene matches. This CDR3 contains 17 residues. The CDR3 spells CASSTSGLAGVTGELFF. The CDR3 DNA reads TGTGCCAGCAGCACCTCGGGACTAGCGGGAGTGACTGGGGAGCTGTTTTTT.

This clonotype was detected only a few times. J is TRBJ1-2 and V is TRBV7-2; D is undetermined. V lost 1 base, J lost 8 bases, and 8 bases lay in between. CDR3 length: 12 residues. From germline, CDR1 is SGHTA and CDR2 FQGNSA. In DNA form, the CDR3 reads TGTGCCAGCAGCTTAGGGCCCCGGGGCTACACCTTC. Amino acids: CASSLGPRGYTF.

This clonotype came up many times. This chain uses TRBV5-1 with TRBJ2-3; the match to TRBD2 covers 9 bases. The CDR3 loop spans 17 amino acids. Germline CDR1 is SGHRS and CDR2 is YFSETQ. V was clipped by 0 bases and J by 2 bases; unmatched bases: 7. The CDR3 reads CASSLAGTSLNTDTQYF. The CDR3 nucleotides are TGCGCCAGCAGCTTGGCCGGGACTAGCCTTAACACAGATACGCAGTATTTT.

This clonotype was recorded at least ten times. The chain is built from TRBV7-9 and TRBJ2-1; the D gene is possibly TRBD1 (6 bases). Germline V gene lookup returns CDR1 SEHNR and CDR2 FQNEAQ (reference sequence). V was pared by 4 bases and J by 4 bases, with 14 bases between. There are 15 residues in the CDR3. CDR3 loop: CASSSIQGFYNEQFF. The CDR3 region has the DNA TGTGCCAGCAGCTCAATACAGGGATTTTACAATGAGCAGTTCTTC.

In its sample, this clonotype was seen many times. The chain employs TRBV7-2 and TRBJ2-7; TRBD2 matches 8 bases. The trim removed 6 bases at V and 3 bases at J, leaving 7 bases unmatched. The length of the CDR3 is 14 residues. The germline V gene encodes CDR1 SGHTA and CDR2 FQGNSA. CDR3 nucleotide sequence: TGTGCCAGCAGATTATCCGGGACTAGCTACGAGCAGTACTTC. Protein: CASRLSGTSYEQYF.

This chain links TRBV29-1 with TRBJ2-7; 11 bases align to TRBD2. The CDR3 extends over 15 amino acids. The trim removed 6 bases at V and 4 bases at J, leaving 11 bases unmatched. The germline gives CDR1 SQVTM, CDR2 ANQGSEA. The CDR3 DNA follows: TGCAGCGTAAAAACCGGGACTAGCGGAGTATACGAGCAGTACTTC. Translation: CSVKTGTSGVYEQYF.

The J gene is TRBJ2-5, the V gene TRBV12-3 or TRBV12-4, with TRBD2 as a possible D gene (6 bases). CDR3 length equals 14 residues. Trimming cost V 6 bases and J 2 bases, with 13 bases left between them. As DNA, the CDR3 is TGTGCCAGCAGACTCGCGGCGGGACAAGAGACCCAGTACTTC. It encodes CASRLAAGQETQYF.

At least ten counts were recorded for this clonotype. The J gene is TRBJ2-5, the V gene TRBV3-1; D is undetermined. Germline CDR1 and CDR2: LGHDT and YNNKEL (reference sequence). Trimming took off 3 bases at V and 4 bases at J, with 6 bases between the two ends. The CDR3 is 12 amino acids. The CDR3 here is CASSQFRETQYF. CDR3 bases: TGTGCCAGCAGCCAGTTCCGAGAGACCCAGTACTTC.

This clonotype was detected ten times or more. The chain links TRBV4-2 to TRBJ2-1, with 11 positions matching TRBD2. Germline CDR1 reads LGHNA; CDR2 reads YNFKEQ. The CDR3 extends over 18 amino acids. Germline trimming cut 0 bases from V and 1 base from J; bases unmatched to any gene: 5. CDR3: CASSQEVSSGRSYNEQFF. The DNA for the CDR3 is TGTGCCAGCAGCCAAGAAGTGTCTAGCGGGAGGTCCTACAATGAGCAGTTCTTC.

On this clonotype: A single base separates this from a much larger clone, so it may be a read error. In nucleotides, the CDR3 is TGTGCCAGCAGCTGGGACAGGTTACTCTTCTTGGGGGCCAACGGCCTGACTTTC. It is translated as CASSWDRLLFLGANGLTF. The genes are TRBV28 and TRBJ2-6; 8 bases agree with TRBD1. From germline, CDR1 is MDHEN and CDR2 SYDVKM. The CDR3 is 18 amino acids.

At least ten counts were recorded for this clonotype. The J gene is TRBJ2-7, the V gene TRBV12-3 or TRBV12-4; D might be TRBD2 (6 bases). V shed 3 bases and J shed 7 bases, with 10 bases lying between them. CDR3 length: 12 amino acids. As DNA, the CDR3 is TGTGCCAGCAGTTTTTGGGGGGAGGAGCAGTACTTC. As protein: CASSFWGEEQYF.

This clonotype was observed a few times. This chain uses TRBV11-2 with TRBJ2-7; D could derive from TRBD1 or TRBD2 (5 bases each). V dropped 5 bases and J dropped 4 bases, with 18 bases sitting between them. CDR3 length equals 15 residues. Per the germline V gene, CDR1 is SGHAT and CDR2 is FQNNGV. The CDR3 coding sequence is TGTGCCAGCAGCCCAAGGTGGGGGAGAGGGTACGAGCAGTACTTC. Encoded protein: CASSPRWGRGYEQYF.

This clonotype was seen a handful of times. The chain has TRBV2 and TRBJ2-7, with TRBD2 matching 14 bases. With V trimmed by 5 bases and J by 2 bases, 11 bases remained unmatched. The CDR3 length is 18 residues. Germline V gene lookup returns CDR1 SNHLY and CDR2 FYNNEI. The CDR3 region has the DNA TGTGCCAGCAGTTTGACTAGCGGGAGGGGTCGGTCCCCCTACGAGCAGTACTTC. Amino acids: CASSLTSGRGRSPYEQYF.

This clonotype was picked up many times. The chain uses TRBV7-9 and TRBJ2-1; perhaps TRBD2 as D (5 bases). Trimming pared 6 bases from V and 10 bases from J, leaving 10 bases between. This CDR3 comprises 11 residues. From germline, CDR1 is SEHNR and CDR2 FQNEAQ (reference sequence). CDR3 sequence reads: CASSLRREQFF. CDR3 sequence (DNA): TGTGCCAGCAGTCTGAGGAGGGAGCAGTTCTTC.

There are many counts of this clonotype. DNA of the CDR3: TGCGCCAGCAGCTTTGTCCGGCCACAGGTGCAAGAGACCCAGTACTTC. This translates into CASSFVRPQVQETQYF. This chain links TRBV5-1 with TRBJ2-5; D perhaps matches TRBD1 (5 bases). Trimming shortened V by 2 bases and J by 2 bases, and 16 bases separated the two germline ends. This CDR3 is built from 16 residues. Germline V gene lookup returns CDR1 SGHRS and CDR2 YFSETQ.

The gene calls are TRBV6-2 or TRBV6-3 and TRBJ1-5, with TRBD1 as a possible D gene (5 bases). Germline CDR1 and CDR2: MNHEY and SVGEGT. The V end was cut by 6 bases, the J end by 3 bases, with 12 bases between. The CDR3 is 14 amino acids. The CDR3 spells CASSPPGYNQPQHF. For the CDR3, the DNA is TGTGCCAGCAGCCCCCCAGGGTACAATCAGCCCCAGCATTTT.

This chain links TRBV7-2 with TRBJ2-1, with D perhaps matching TRBD1 (6 bases). Trimming removed 1 base at V and 5 bases at J, with 12 bases between. The CDR3 loop spans 15 amino acids. Germline V gives CDR1 SGHTA, CDR2 FQGNSA. CDR3 nucleotide sequence: TGTGCCAGCAGCTTAGGGGGGCGCGGCGACAATGAGCAGTTCTTC. Translated, it gives CASSLGGRGDNEQFF. The variable domain in full, completed from reference TRBV7-2 and TRBJ2-1, reads GAGVSQSPSNKVTEKGKDVELRCDPISGHTALYWYRQSLGQGLEFLIYFQGNSAPDKSGLPSDRFSAERTGGSVSTLTIQRTQQEDSAVYLCASSLGGRGDNEQFFGPGTRLTVL.

This clonotype has at least ten counts. This sequence joins TRBV27 and TRBJ2-3, with 11 bases that match TRBD2. Germline V gene lookup returns CDR1 MNHEY and CDR2 SMNVEV (reference sequence). With 5 bases clipped from V and 2 bases from J, the junction kept 3 bases outside the gene matches. The CDR3 spans 15 residues. The CDR3 here is CASSQTSGTTDTQYF. In DNA form, the CDR3 reads TGTGCCAGCAGTCAGACTAGCGGGACCACAGATACGCAGTATTTT.

This clonotype appeared a few times. V is TRBV5-1 and J is TRBJ2-1, with a weak D call TRBD2 (6 bases). The CDR3 contains 15 residues. The germline V and J ends were trimmed by 4 bases and 7 bases, with 18 bases remaining between them. CDR1 is SGHRS and CDR2 is YFSETQ in the germline V gene. CDR3 coding DNA: TGCGCCAGCAGCATAACCGGGACTGGGGGTAATGAGCAGTTCTTC. This translates into CASSITGTGGNEQFF. Full variable domain (rest looked up from reference TRBV5-1 and TRBJ2-1): KAGVTQTPRYLIKTRGQQVTLSCSPISGHRSVSWYQQTPGQGLQFLFEYFSETQRNKGNFPGRFSGRQFSNSRSEMNVSTLELGDSALYLCASSITGTGGNEQFFGPGTRLTVL.

This clonotype was found many times. The rearrangement joins TRBV27 to TRBJ2-3; D is possibly TRBD1 or TRBD2 (5 bases each). The germline V gene has CDR1 MNHEY and CDR2 SMNVEV (reference sequence). Trimming removed 1 base at V and 4 bases at J, with 24 bases between. CDR3 length: 19 residues. The CDR3 DNA is TGTGCCAGCAGTTTATTCCAAGATCCCGGGACCCCTCAGGCAGATACGCAGTATTTT. The encoded protein is CASSLFQDPGTPQADTQYF.

This clonotype was counted at least ten times. The chain is built from TRBV29-1 and TRBJ2-3, with a tentative D call TRBD1 (5 bases). V was clipped by 4 bases and J by 6 bases, with 11 bases between them. The CDR3 is 12 amino acids. CDR1 is SQVTM, CDR2 ANQGSEA, per germline. CDR3 amino acids: CSVVSGPDTQYF. The CDR3 DNA reads as TGCAGCGTTGTATCAGGGCCCGATACGCAGTATTTT.

The V call is TRBV5-6, the J call TRBJ2-3; 12 bases map to TRBD2. The V gene's germline CDR1 is SGHDT and CDR2 YYEEEE. This CDR3 is built from 16 residues. Trimming removed 1 base from V and 2 bases from J; junction bases left unmatched: 2. CDR3 in DNA: TGTGCCAGCAGCTTGCCTAGCGGGAGGGCCACAGATACGCAGTATTTT. This translates into CASSLPSGRATDTQYF.

This clonotype was picked up many times. CDR3 coding DNA: TGTGCCAGCAGTTGGGCTAGCGGAGCAAATGAGCAGTTCTTC. Amino acids: CASSWASGANEQFF. V gene TRBV12-3 or TRBV12-4 combines with J gene TRBJ2-1, with TRBD2 matching over 7 bases. The length of the CDR3 is 14 residues. The trim removed 4 bases at V and 7 bases at J, leaving 7 bases unmatched.